One sample yielded the 25 T cell receptor beta chains listed below, sequenced in a study of blood T cells in healthy people across ages. A second PCR of about 7 to 11 cycles used a sample-barcoded 5' primer and a J-beta primer mix. TCRdb recomputed calls from the 5' RACE reads with MiXCR, one row per CDR3 protein. The table has about 640,000 distinct CDR3 sequences, 58% seen once. The material sequenced was blood. The receptors derive from a man aged 55-75 years in good health.

Here the CDR3 reads CASSTGTRVNSPLHF. The CDR3 nucleotides read TGTGCCAGCAGTACTGGGACAAGGGTTAATTCACCCCTCCACTTT. This chain uses TRBV3-1 with TRBJ1-6; perhaps TRBD1 as D (6 bases). Germline CDR1 LGHDT, CDR2 YNNKEL (reference sequence). This CDR3 is 15 amino acids long. V lost 6 bases and J lost 6, with 15 bases in between. Complete variable domain (other parts from reference TRBV3-1 and TRBJ1-6): DTAVSQTPKYLVTQMGNDKSIKCEQNLGHDTMYWYKQDSKKFLKIMFSYNNKELIINETVPNRFSPKSPDKAHLNLHINSLELGDSAVYFCASSTGTRVNSPLHFGNGTRLTVT.

The chain carries TRBV6-5 and TRBJ1-2; TRBD1 matches 7 bases. CDR1 and CDR2 (germline): MNHEY, SVGAGI. This CDR3 is built from 15 residues. V lost 5 bases and J lost 8; bases outside the gene matches: 14. The CDR3 sequence is CASSHREGQIRGYTF. The CDR3 region has the DNA TGTGCCAGCAGTCATCGTGAGGGACAGATAAGGGGCTACACCTTC.

The chain uses TRBV21-1 and TRBJ2-2. TRBV21-1 is annotated as a pseudogene. The CDR3 is 15 amino acids. CDR3 DNA: TGTGCCAGCAGCAAAGGGCCGTGGAACACCGGGGAGCTGTTTTTT. The encoded protein is CASSKGPWNTGELFF.

The chain recombines TRBV28 with TRBJ2-4; D unresolved. Gene TRBJ2-7 matches the end of the DNA better, so the J call may be wrong. Germline V gene data show CDR1 as MDHEN and CDR2 as SYDVKM. The CDR3 is 13 residues long. The CDR3 DNA is TGTGCCAGCAGTTTAATGCACACCTACGAGCAGTACTTC. Translating gives CASSLMHTYEQYF.

This clonotype showed up just once. This chain links TRBV27 with TRBJ2-7; no reliable D call. CDR1 MNHEY and CDR2 SMNVEV come from the germline V gene (reference sequence). This CDR3 has 15 residues. V dropped 0 bases and J dropped 4 bases, with 13 bases sitting between them. CDR3 bases: TGTGCCAGCAGTTTATCGTTAGTTACCTCGTACGAGCAGTACTTC. It encodes CASSLSLVTSYEQYF.

J is TRBJ2-1 and V is TRBV4-1; 10 bases line up with TRBD2. The CDR3 is made up of 15 amino acids. Germline CDR1 and CDR2: MGHRA and YSYEKL. Germline trimming cut 3 bases from V and 10 bases from J; bases unmatched to any gene: 9. CDR3 nucleotide sequence: TGCGCCAGCAGCCACACTAGCGGGGCCTTTGAGGAGCAGTTCTTC. Translating it yields CASSHTSGAFEEQFF.

Comment on this clonotype: A read error may produce the germline difference seen at one junction end. The chain uses TRBV9 and TRBJ2-6; tentative D call: TRBD2 (6 bases). Germline assignment: CDR1 SGDLS and CDR2 YYNGEE. The CDR3 covers 17 residues. CDR3 coding DNA: TGTGCCAGCAGCGCCTTTGTGGGAGGATCCGGGGCCAACGTCTTGACTTTC. Its translation: CASSAFVGGSGANVLTF. Full variable domain (outside the CDR3, taken from reference TRBV9 and TRBJ2-6): DSGVTQTPKHLITATGQRVTLRCSPRSGDLSVYWYQQSLDQGLQFLIQYYNGEERAKGNILERFSAQQFPDLHSELNLSSLELGDSALYFCASSAFVGGSGANVLTFGAGSRLTVL.

The chain combines TRBV13 with TRBJ2-5, with 9 bases matching TRBD1. V gave up 5 bases and J gave up 5 bases; unmatched junction bases: 6. This CDR3 has 14 residues. CDR1 and CDR2 (germline): PRHDT, FYEKMQ (reference sequence). Written as DNA, the CDR3 is TGTGCCAGCAGCACAGGGGGCCGGGGCGAGACCCAGTACTTC. Its translation is CASSTGGRGETQYF.

The rearrangement links TRBV7-9 to TRBJ2-5, with D possibly matching TRBD1 (5 bases). The CDR3 sequence is 14 residues long. V was trimmed by 2 bases and J by 2 bases, leaving 9 bases between them. The V gene's germline CDR1 is SEHNR and CDR2 FQNEAQ (reference sequence). CDR3 bases: TGTGCCAGCAGCTTAACACAGGCGCAAGAGACCCAGTACTTC. It translates to CASSLTQAQETQYF.

V gene TRBV13 combines with J gene TRBJ1-1; D gene unclear. The germline V and J ends were trimmed by 5 bases and 1 base, with 8 bases remaining between them. There are 13 residues in the CDR3. The germline gives CDR1 PRHDT, CDR2 FYEKMQ (reference sequence). The CDR3 DNA reads TGTGCCAGCAGCATCCAACCGAACACTGAAGCTTTCTTT. The encoded protein is CASSIQPNTEAFF.

This clonotype was picked up a small number of times. The chain couples TRBV16 to TRBJ1-4; D is possibly TRBD1 (5 bases). V shed 2 bases and J shed 8 bases, with 15 bases lying between them. The CDR3 totals 15 residues. Looked up from germline, CDR1 is KGHSY and CDR2 is FQNENV. This CDR3 is CASSQGATEGEKLFF. The CDR3 DNA sequence: TGTGCCAGCAGCCAAGGGGCCACGGAGGGGGAAAAACTGTTTTTT.

This clonotype was counted between two and nine times. The rearrangement joins TRBV7-2 to TRBJ1-2; possible D gene TRBD1, 5 bases. Germline V CDR1 and CDR2: SGHTA, FQGNSA. Trimming shortened V by 5 bases and J by 7 bases, and 26 bases separated the two germline ends. This CDR3 comprises 17 residues. The CDR3 here is CASSGAPMAGRGVGYTF. CDR3 nucleotides: TGTGCCAGCAGCGGGGCCCCCATGGCAGGGCGAGGTGTTGGCTACACCTTC. Filled out from reference TRBV7-2 and TRBJ1-2, the complete variable domain reads GAGVSQSPSNKVTEKGKDVELRCDPISGHTALYWYRQSLGQGLEFLIYFQGNSAPDKSGLPSDRFSAERTGGSVSTLTIQRTQQEDSAVYLCASSGAPMAGRGVGYTFGSGTRLTVV.

The chain has TRBV29-1 and TRBJ1-2; the D is unclear. There are 13 residues in the CDR3. V lost 6 bases, J lost 2 bases, and 13 bases lay in between. CDR1 SQVTM and CDR2 ANQGSEA come from the germline V gene. The CDR3 DNA follows: TGCAGCGTCCGAGAGGAGACCAACTATGGCTACACCTTC. Protein: CSVREETNYGYTF.

This clonotype was seen a few times. The rearrangement joins TRBV7-2 to TRBJ2-4; D not resolved. Trimming took off 2 bases at V and 7 bases at J, with 12 bases between the two ends. The CDR3 totals 14 residues. Looked up from germline, CDR1 is SGHTA and CDR2 is FQGNSA. The CDR3 reads CASSLQQARNIQYF. In nucleotides, the CDR3 is TGTGCCAGCAGCTTACAGCAGGCAAGGAACATTCAGTACTTC. Based on the CDR3 plus reference TRBV7-2 and TRBJ2-4, the full variable domain is GAGVSQSPSNKVTEKGKDVELRCDPISGHTALYWYRQSLGQGLEFLIYFQGNSAPDKSGLPSDRFSAERTGGSVSTLTIQRTQQEDSAVYLCASSLQQARNIQYFGAGTRLSVL.

The chain links TRBV20-1 to TRBJ1-6, with D possibly being TRBD1 (6 bases). The CDR3 runs 13 residues. Trimming left V 6 bases short and J 7 bases short, with 13 bases between. Germline V gives CDR1 DFQATT, CDR2 SNEGSKA (reference sequence). The CDR3 nucleotides are TGCAGTGCCGTCAGGGGTGGGAATTCACCCCTCCACTTT. This translates into CSAVRGGNSPLHF.

The chain's CDR3 is CSALRDYGYTF. In DNA, the CDR3 is TGCAGTGCCCTACGGGACTATGGCTACACCTTC. The chain has TRBV20-1 and TRBJ1-2; D remains ambiguous. Germline CDR1 DFQATT, CDR2 SNEGSKA (reference sequence). The germline V and J ends were trimmed by 6 bases and 3 bases, with 8 bases remaining between them. This CDR3 has 11 amino acids.

This clonotype has just a few counts. V usage is TRBV10-3 and J usage is TRBJ2-7, with TRBD1 matching over 9 bases. V shed 4 bases and J 2 bases; nucleotides not matched to a gene: 6. Germline-derived CDR1 and CDR2 are ENHRY and SYGVKD. The CDR3 is 15 residues long. The chain's CDR3 is CAISVGTGMTYEQYF. DNA for the CDR3: TGTGCCATCAGTGTGGGGACAGGGATGACCTACGAGCAGTACTTC.

Concerning this clonotype: One end of the junction varies from germline; a read error may be responsible. The rearrangement links TRBV20-1 to TRBJ2-7; 15 bases are shared with TRBD2. Near its end, the DNA agrees better with TRBJ2-5, so the J call may be wrong. This CDR3 has 18 residues. Germline V gene lookup returns CDR1 DFQATT and CDR2 SNEGSKA (reference sequence). CDR3 residues: CSARDYMGLAGGGETQYF. As DNA, the CDR3 is TGCAGTGCCAGAGATTACATGGGACTAGCGGGGGGAGGGGAGACCCAGTACTTC.

The V gene is TRBV27, the J gene TRBJ1-2; 8 nucleotides match TRBD1. V gave up 4 bases and J gave up 1 base; unmatched junction bases: 5. Germline CDR1 is MNHEY and CDR2 is SMNVEV (reference sequence). This CDR3 is built from 15 residues. The CDR3 nucleotides are TGTGCCAGCAGTTCCCCAGGGGGCATTAACTATGGCTACACCTTC. This codes for CASSSPGGINYGYTF.

The chain combines TRBV29-1 with TRBJ2-1; TRBD1 agrees at 9 bases. This CDR3 has 15 residues. The V gene end was trimmed by 5 bases and the J gene end by 3 bases; junction bases not matched to a gene: 8. CDR1 is SQVTM and CDR2 is ANQGSEA in the germline V gene. The CDR3 protein is CSVSGGQGIYNEQFF. As DNA, the CDR3 is TGCAGCGTTAGTGGCGGACAGGGGATCTACAATGAGCAGTTCTTC.

The J gene is TRBJ1-1, the V gene TRBV6-1, with D possibly matching TRBD1 (6 bases). The CDR3 extends over 13 amino acids. V was trimmed by 4 bases and J by 7 bases, leaving 13 bases between them. Per the germline V gene, CDR1 is MNHNS and CDR2 is SASEGT. DNA for the CDR3: TGTGCCAGCAGTGTCGACAGGTCCTTTGAAGCTTTCTTT. Translation gives CASSVDRSFEAFF.

The gene calls are TRBV5-1 and TRBJ1-1; TRBD1 might be the D (5 bases). Trimming left V 2 bases short and J 2 bases short, with 19 bases between. The V gene's germline CDR1 is SGHRS and CDR2 YFSETQ. This CDR3 spans 17 amino acids. The CDR3 nucleotides read TGCGCCAGCAGCTTTTTCCAAGTAAAGAGGGGAAACACTGAAGCTTTCTTT. Its translation is CASSFFQVKRGNTEAFF.

This clonotype occurred a few times. The V gene is TRBV29-1, the J gene TRBJ2-4, with D perhaps matching TRBD2 (5 bases). Germline V gene lookup returns CDR1 SQVTM and CDR2 ANQGSEA. Trimming removed 8 bases from V and 3 bases from J, with 14 bases in between. This CDR3 is 13 amino acids long. The CDR3 sequence: CSRSGVGKNIQYF. Written as DNA, the CDR3 is TGCAGCCGATCCGGGGTTGGCAAAAACATTCAGTACTTC.

V and J are TRBV20-1 and TRBJ2-5; TRBD1 matches at 9 bases. The tail of the sequence fits TRBJ2-7 better, so the J call may be wrong. This CDR3 comprises 13 residues. Looked up from germline, CDR1 is DFQATT and CDR2 is SNEGSKA (reference sequence). The CDR3 DNA reads TGCAGTGCTCCCGGGACAGGGACCTACGAGCAGTACTTC. Amino acids: CSAPGTGTYEQYF.

Regarding this clonotype: An end of the junction does not agree with germline; a read error may underlie this. The chain recombines TRBV12-3 or TRBV12-4 with TRBJ2-3; D is uncertain. The CDR3 spans 15 residues. CDR3 DNA sequence: TGTGCCAGCAGCGCCATAGGACCGGGTACAGATGCGCAGTATTTT. It is translated as CASSAIGPGTDAQYF.